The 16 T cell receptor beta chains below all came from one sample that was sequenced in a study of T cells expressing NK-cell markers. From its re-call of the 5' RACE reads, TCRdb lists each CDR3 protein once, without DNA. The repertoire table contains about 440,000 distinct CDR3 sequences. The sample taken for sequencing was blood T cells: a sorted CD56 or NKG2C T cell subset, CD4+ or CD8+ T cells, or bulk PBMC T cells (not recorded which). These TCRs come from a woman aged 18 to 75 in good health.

The CDR3 reads CASSTGQGGYGYTF. The chain combines TRBV9 with TRBJ1-2; TCRdb's D call of TRBD1 is untestable without DNA. This CDR3 comprises 14 residues. The germline V gene has CDR1 SGDLS and CDR2 YYNGEE. Variable domain in full (rest from reference TRBV9 and TRBJ1-2): DSGVTQTPKHLITATGQRVTLRCSPRSGDLSVYWYQQSLDQGLQFLIQYYNGEERAKGNILERFSAQQFPDLHSELNLSSLELGDSALYFCASSTGQGGYGYTFGSGTRLTVV.

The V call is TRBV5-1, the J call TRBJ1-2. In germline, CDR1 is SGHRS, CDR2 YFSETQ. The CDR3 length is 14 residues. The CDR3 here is CASTLAGYDYGYTF.

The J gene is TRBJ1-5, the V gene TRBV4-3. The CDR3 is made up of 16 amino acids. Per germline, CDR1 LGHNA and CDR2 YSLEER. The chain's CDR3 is CASSQDLEVGFLPQHF.

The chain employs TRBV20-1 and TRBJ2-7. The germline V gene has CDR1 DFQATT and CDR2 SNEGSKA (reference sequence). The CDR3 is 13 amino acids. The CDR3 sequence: CSAKDRISYEQYF.

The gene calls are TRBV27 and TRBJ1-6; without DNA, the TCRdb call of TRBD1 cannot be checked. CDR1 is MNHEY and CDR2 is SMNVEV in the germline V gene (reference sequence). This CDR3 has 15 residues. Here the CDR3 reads CASSTYRENNSPLHF.

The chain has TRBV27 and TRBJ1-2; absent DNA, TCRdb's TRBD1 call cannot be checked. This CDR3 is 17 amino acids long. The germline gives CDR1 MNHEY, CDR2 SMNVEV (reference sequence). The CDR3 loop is CASSLYPPRTGDDGYTF.

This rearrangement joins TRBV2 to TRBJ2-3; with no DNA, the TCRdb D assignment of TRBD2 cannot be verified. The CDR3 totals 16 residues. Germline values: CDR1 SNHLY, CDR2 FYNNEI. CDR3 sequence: CASSEWGSGRTDTQYF.

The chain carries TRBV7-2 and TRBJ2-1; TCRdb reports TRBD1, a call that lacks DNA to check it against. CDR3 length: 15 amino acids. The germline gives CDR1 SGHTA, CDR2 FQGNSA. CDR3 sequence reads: CASSSDATPRNEQFF.

CDR3 region: CASSPGTSGRNEQFF. The V gene is TRBV6-2 or TRBV6-3, the J gene TRBJ2-1; without DNA, the TCRdb call of TRBD2 cannot be checked. Germline CDR1 and CDR2: MNHEY and SVGEGT. The CDR3 totals 15 residues.

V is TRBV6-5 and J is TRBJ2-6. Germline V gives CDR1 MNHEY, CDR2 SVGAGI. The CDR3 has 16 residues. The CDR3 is CASSYSQSSGANVLTF.

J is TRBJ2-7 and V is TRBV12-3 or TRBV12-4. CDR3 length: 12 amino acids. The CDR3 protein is CASSFETYEQYF.

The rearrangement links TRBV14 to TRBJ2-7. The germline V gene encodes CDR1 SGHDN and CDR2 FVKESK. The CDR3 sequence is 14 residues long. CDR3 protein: CASSQVFGPYEQYF.

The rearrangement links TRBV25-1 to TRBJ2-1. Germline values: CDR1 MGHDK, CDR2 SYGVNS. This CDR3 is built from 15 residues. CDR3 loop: CASSGNRRPYNEQFF.

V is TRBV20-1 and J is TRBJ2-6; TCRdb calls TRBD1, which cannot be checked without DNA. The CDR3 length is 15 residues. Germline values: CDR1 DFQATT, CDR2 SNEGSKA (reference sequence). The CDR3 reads CLTGPVGSGANVLTF.

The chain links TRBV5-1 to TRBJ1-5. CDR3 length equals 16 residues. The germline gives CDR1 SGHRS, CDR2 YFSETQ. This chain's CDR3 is CASSLGPNTSNQPQHF.

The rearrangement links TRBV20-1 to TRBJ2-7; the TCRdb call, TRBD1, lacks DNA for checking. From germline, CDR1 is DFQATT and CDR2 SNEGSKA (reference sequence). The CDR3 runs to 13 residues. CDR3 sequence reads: CSALTGGQYEQYF.